This T cell receptor (beta chain) was found in a study of blood T cell repertoires in COVID-19 (dated by TCRdb to the early 2020s). As for the study more broadly: The collaborator samples originated in the United States, Italy and Spain and spanned the acute and convalescent phases of COVID-19. The prospective study material was composed of cDNA or gDNA derived from T cells, B-cell-depleted T cells, or PBMCs. The dataset comprised deeply sampled blood TCRbeta repertoires from subjects exposed to, actively infected with, or recovered from COVID-19. A freely available public database, intended as a resource for researchers studying the immune response to SARS-CoV-2, is where the repertoires were released. The samples were drawn from the first 160 participants of the ongoing ImmuneRACE study and from 1,200 or so subjects provided by 6 global collaborators. Nearly every sample came with metadata listing a de-identified subject ID, COVID-19 status, age in years and sex. HLA class I and class II types, where available, came from metadata supplied by the sample provider rather than from assay-based typing. Results and caveats for the whole study, not just this receptor: The quantity of clinical and demographic metadata differed by source and by participant and was supplied without curation.

As regards this clone: Its antigen is still unknown. The sample holds no much larger clone one base away, and base qualities are not on file.

Another Seattle source contributed samples from volunteer blood donors who had recovered from COVID-19. Collaborating institutions collected whole blood in K2EDTA tubes following their own protocols. For TCRbeta analysis, collaborators shipped samples in one of three forms: frozen whole blood, isolated PBMCs, or DNA extracted from either of those sample types. CDR1 and CDR2 are read off the germline V gene (reference sequence) as SEHNR and FQNEAQ. Inclusive of the bounding cysteine and phenylalanine, the CDR3 is 12 residues long. The only DNA kept is the CDR3, 36 bases in frame from the first base. Here V drops 9 bases and J drops 7 bases, and the junction holds 5 bases not matched to any gene. TCRbeta CDR3 regions were amplified from genomic DNA by means of the immunoSEQ Assay, a bias-controlled multiplex PCR. The original pipeline was this. Within the assay, amplification of reference gene primers was used to estimate how many nucleated cells each sample contained. Sequence reads were collapsed and filtered to measure the absolute abundance of every unique TCRbeta CDR3 rearrangement. For each sample, productive Simpson clonality was calculated as the square root of Simpson's diversity index over productive rearrangements. Imported from immuneACCESS, the table was reduced by TCRdb to in-frame sequences with V and J called. These copies leave out some clones; in studies compared against another copy, an unresolved V gene accounts for under half, and the cause of the remainder is not known. From that table come the V and J calls and clone size; the DNA was used to work out D and trimming. The sample includes about 150,000 clones, with around four fifths observed a single time. The top ten clones comprise over 9.5% of the sample.

The specimen sequenced was peripheral blood. The sequence was obtained from a man aged 55 to 70 who had recovered from COVID-19. The sequence joins TRBV7-9 to TRBJ2-1, with 8 bases matching TRBD1. The DNA reads TGTGCCAGTGGACAGGGTTTGAATGAGCAGTTCTTC. Its protein reads: CASGQGLNEQFF.